This is a list of T cell receptor beta chains from one sample in a study of blood T cells in healthy people across ages. MiXCR, applied by TCRdb to the 5' RACE reads, yields one record per CDR3 protein. The sample has approximately 1,100,000 distinct CDR3 sequences; under 55% are singletons. Sequences were obtained from blood. These receptors all come from a woman in her sixties in good health. Each CDR3 is given with its conserved first and last residue. Rows may omit the clone size; those that give it use once, few, many or a size class.

v_call	j_call	clone_size	cdr3_aa
TRBV7-8	TRBJ2-7	few	CASSLGSADEQYF
TRBV20-1	TRBJ1-1	few	CSATDPDTEAFF
TRBV20-1	TRBJ2-2	NA	CLGAGANTGELFF
TRBV4-1	TRBJ1-2	NA	CASSQESEKPIGHGYTF
TRBV9	TRBJ2-7	NA	CASSVDQGHYEQYF
TRBV10-3	TRBJ1-5	NA	CAISESIGQGNQPQHF
TRBV6-1	TRBJ2-5	NA	CASNPHRAEAETQYF
TRBV27	TRBJ2-7	few	CASSTPGSYEQYF
TRBV20-1	TRBJ2-3	NA	CSARGDTDTQYF
TRBV29-1	TRBJ2-7	few	CSVLGGSSYEQYF
TRBV7-6	TRBJ1-4	NA	CASSGQQGVATNEELFF
TRBV11-1	TRBJ2-5	NA	CASSRGGALQETQYF
TRBV29-1	TRBJ1-1	NA	CSVDGGTNTEAFF